Listed here are 23 T cell receptor beta chains from one sample, sequenced in a study of T cells in Graves' hyperthyroidism and ophthalmopathy. It was RNA transcripts that yielded the amplified TCR beta CDR3 regions. A first-round RT-PCR of the TCR CDR3 used the HTBI primer set. TCRdb reprocessed the multiplex PCR reads with MiXCR, giving one entry per CDR3 protein. The sample consists of some 600,000 distinct CDR3 sequences, about 14% of them appearing once. The sample was blood. The receptors here all came from a woman in her twenties or thirties with Graves' hyperthyroidism that later progressed to Graves' ophthalmopathy.

This clonotype was detected ten times or more. The genes are TRBV10-3 and TRBJ1-1; 9 nucleotides align to TRBD1. Germline V gene lookup returns CDR1 ENHRY and CDR2 SYGVKD. Trimming cost V 2 bases and J 3 bases; bases outside gene matches: 4. This CDR3 has 15 amino acids. The CDR3, as DNA: TGTGCCATCAGTGAGAGCAACAGGGGGCACACTGAAGCTTTCTTT. Encoded protein: CAISESNRGHTEAFF.

This clonotype has at least ten counts. V is TRBV10-3 and J is TRBJ2-3, with 7 bases lining up with TRBD2. CDR1 is ENHRY, CDR2 SYGVKD, per germline. This CDR3 spans 18 amino acids. After removal of 6 bases from V and 0 bases from J, the junction contained 15 bases not matched to a gene. The CDR3 reads CAIRFTAGEQASTDTQYF. The CDR3, as DNA: TGTGCCATCAGGTTTACGGCGGGGGAACAAGCTAGCACAGATACGCAGTATTTT.

This clonotype was detected many times. The V gene is TRBV12-3 or TRBV12-4, the J gene TRBJ1-5; D might be TRBD1 (6 bases). This CDR3 is built from 14 residues. V gave up 3 bases and J gave up 3 bases, with 9 bases separating them. The CDR3 nucleotides read TGTGCCAGCAGTTTGGGGGGGGCCAATCAGCCCCAGCATTTT. This codes for CASSLGGANQPQHF.

The V and J genes are TRBV5-1 and TRBJ1-2, with D perhaps matching TRBD1 (5 bases). The CDR3 is 14 amino acids. V shed 3 bases and J shed 13 bases, with 22 bases lying between them. From germline, CDR1 is SGHRS and CDR2 YFSETQ. In DNA form, the CDR3 reads TGCGCCAGCAGCTCAACCGGGACGTCGACCACGAGCACCTTC. Encoded protein: CASSSTGTSTTSTF.

V usage is TRBV4-3 and J usage is TRBJ2-1; TRBD2 matches at 10 bases. V was clipped by 0 bases and J by 6 bases; unmatched bases: 11. This CDR3 is built from 18 residues. Germline V gives CDR1 LGHNA, CDR2 YSLEER. The chain's CDR3 is CASSQDLPGSGRSNEQFF. The DNA of the CDR3 is TGCGCCAGCAGCCAAGATCTTCCTGGTAGCGGGAGGTCCAATGAGCAGTTCTTC.

At least ten counts were recorded for this clonotype. The CDR3 bases are TGTGCCAGCAGGAGGGCCGGACACACGAACACTGAAGCTTTCTTT. The encoded protein is CASRRAGHTNTEAFF. This chain joins TRBV2 and TRBJ1-1; perhaps TRBD1 as D (5 bases). This CDR3 region has 15 residues. Germline CDR1 reads SNHLY; CDR2 reads FYNNEI. V shed 6 bases and J shed 1 base, with 15 bases lying between them.

This clonotype was counted many times. The V call is TRBV6-2 or TRBV6-3, the J call TRBJ2-3, with 12 bases lining up with TRBD2. CDR1 and CDR2 from the germline V gene are MNHEY and SVGEGT. The V segment lost 4 bases and the J segment 2 bases; nucleotides outside the gene matches: 10. This CDR3 has 18 residues. The CDR3 DNA is TGTGCCAGCAGTTCCCGAACGGGACTAGCGGGCGACACAGATACGCAGTATTTT. This gives the protein CASSSRTGLAGDTDTQYF.

This clonotype was detected only a few times. The chain employs TRBV19 and TRBJ2-7, with 8 nucleotides matching TRBD2. Looked up from germline, CDR1 is LNHDA and CDR2 is SQIVND (reference sequence). The CDR3 is 19 residues long. V shed 6 bases, J shed 2 bases, and the junction held 21 bases outside the gene matches. The DNA for the CDR3 is TGTGCCAGTAGAAGAGGTGGGCTAGCGGGTCGTTATAGCCCCTACGAGCAGTACTTC. It translates to CASRRGGLAGRYSPYEQYF.

The sample holds many counts of this clonotype. The chain recombines TRBV5-5 with TRBJ1-2; 8 nucleotides align to TRBD1. The germline CDR1 and CDR2 sequences are SGHKS and YYEKEE (reference sequence). The J segment lost 4 bases and the V segment lost 3 bases, leaving 2 bases of the junction unmatched. CDR3 size: 13 residues. CDR3 amino acids: CASSYTGGYGYTF. CDR3 DNA: TGTGCCAGCAGCTATACAGGGGGCTATGGCTACACCTTC.

Worth noting for this clonotype: One end of the junction is discordant with germline, which a read error may explain. The chain recombines TRBV30 with TRBJ1-3; D is unclear. Germline values: CDR1 GTSNPN, CDR2 SVGIG (reference sequence). CDR3 length equals 11 residues. This chain's CDR3 is CARSVENTIYF. DNA for the CDR3: TGTGCCCGGAGTGTTGAAAACACCATATATTTT.

This clonotype was seen repeatedly, ten times or more. The rearrangement links TRBV7-3 to TRBJ1-1; D unresolved. The CDR3 consists of 13 residues. The germline CDR1 and CDR2 sequences are SGHTA and FQGTGA. V lost 2 bases and J lost 6, with 10 bases in between. The CDR3 protein is CASSLFERAEAFF. For the CDR3, the DNA is TGTGCCAGCAGCTTATTTGAACGGGCTGAAGCTTTCTTT.

The V and J genes are TRBV4-1 and TRBJ1-1, with D maybe TRBD1 (5 bases). Germline CDR1 and CDR2: MGHRA and YSYEKL. This CDR3 comprises 16 residues. V lost 1 base to trimming and J lost 1 base, with 13 bases between them. CDR3 amino acids: CASSQATDRGNTEAFF. The CDR3 nucleotides read TGCGCCAGCAGCCAAGCGACAGACCGGGGGAACACTGAAGCTTTCTTT.

This clonotype was observed many times. This chain connects TRBV19 to TRBJ2-5; 8 nucleotides line up with TRBD2. The trim removed 3 bases at V and 5 bases at J, leaving 11 bases unmatched. The V gene's germline CDR1 is LNHDA and CDR2 SQIVND (reference sequence). The CDR3 is made up of 16 amino acids. Written as DNA, the CDR3 is TGTGCCAGTAGTATTTCGGGTAGCGGGATGGCGGAGACCCAGTACTTC. It is translated as CASSISGSGMAETQYF.

This clonotype has only a few counts. The gene calls are TRBV5-1 and TRBJ2-5; D is possibly TRBD2 (5 bases). The length of the CDR3 is 15 residues. Trimming took off 1 base at V and 6 bases at J, with 16 bases between the two ends. Germline V CDR1 and CDR2: SGHRS, YFSETQ. For the CDR3, the DNA is TGCGCCAGCAGCTTGAACGGCGCGGGTGAGCAGACCCAGTACTTC. It is translated as CASSLNGAGEQTQYF.

Comments on this clonotype: This likely comes from a read error, as the CDR3 has no conserved phenylalanine or tryptophan at its end. The DNA is omitted, as the CDR3 cannot be located on it reliably, and the CDR3 follows TCRdb's listing. This chain links TRBV10-1 with TRBJ1-2; the table names TRBD1, a call not compared with the DNA. From germline, CDR1 is WNHNN and CDR2 SYGVQD (reference sequence). The CDR3 contains 11 residues when both ends are counted. The CDR3 here is CASGGRLRLHL.

This clonotype was counted ten times or more. The V and J genes are TRBV6-1 and TRBJ1-5; 7 bases line up with TRBD1. V shed 1 base, J shed 3 bases, and the junction held 3 bases outside the gene matches. This CDR3 is 15 amino acids long. The germline gives CDR1 MNHNS, CDR2 SASEGT. The CDR3 DNA reads TGTGCCAGCAGTGAAGGTGACAGGGCCAATCAGCCCCAGCATTTT. As protein: CASSEGDRANQPQHF.

This chain connects TRBV11-3 to TRBJ2-4, with TRBD1 matching 7 bases. Germline V gene sequence: CDR1 SGHNT, CDR2 YENEEA. The CDR3 contains 16 residues. With V trimmed by 4 bases and J by 6 bases, 12 bases remained unmatched. CDR3 DNA: TGTGCCAGCAGCTCATCGGACAGGCTGCTTGGAAACATTCAGTACTTC. Protein product: CASSSSDRLLGNIQYF.

This clonotype was detected many times. The rearrangement links TRBV9 to TRBJ2-2, with TRBD2 as a possible D gene (6 bases). CDR3 length: 17 amino acids. Trimming pared 5 bases from V and 4 bases from J, leaving 21 bases between. Germline CDR1 is SGDLS and CDR2 is YYNGEE. The DNA for the CDR3 is TGTGCCAGCAGGTCTAAAGGCAGGGAGGAGGGCACCGGGGAGCTGTTTTTT. It translates to CASRSKGREEGTGELFF. Based on the CDR3 plus reference TRBV9 and TRBJ2-2, the full variable domain is DSGVTQTPKHLITATGQRVTLRCSPRSGDLSVYWYQQSLDQGLQFLIQYYNGEERAKGNILERFSAQQFPDLHSELNLSSLELGDSALYFCASRSKGREEGTGELFFGEGSRLTVL.

This clonotype appeared many times. This chain connects TRBV28 to TRBJ2-7; 10 positions match TRBD1. The germline CDR1 and CDR2 sequences are MDHEN and SYDVKM. The CDR3 is 15 residues long. J was trimmed by 3 bases and V by 4 bases; bases with no gene match: 6. The CDR3 nucleotides read TGTGCCAGCAGTTCAGGGGGACAGGGGTTCTACGAGCAGTACTTC. Protein product: CASSSGGQGFYEQYF.

This clonotype came up a few times. The rearrangement joins TRBV20-1 to TRBJ2-2; 8 nucleotides line up with TRBD2. The CDR3 spans 17 residues. Per germline, CDR1 DFQATT and CDR2 SNEGSKA (reference sequence). The J segment lost 2 bases and the V segment lost 5 bases, leaving 13 bases of the junction unmatched. The DNA of the CDR3 is TGCAGTGCTCCCCGTTCCGCTAGCGGGCTCAACACCGGGGAGCTGTTTTTT. As protein: CSAPRSASGLNTGELFF.

This clonotype showed up many times. The chain recombines TRBV10-3 with TRBJ1-1; D is ambiguous. The germline CDR1 and CDR2 sequences are ENHRY and SYGVKD. The V and J ends lost 0 bases and 7 bases respectively, with 9 bases between them. The CDR3 spans 13 residues. CDR3 DNA: TGTGCCATCAGTGAGTCTGAGGGCGATGAAGCTTTCTTT. It codes for CAISESEGDEAFF.

In this sample, this clonotype turned up many times. In DNA form, the CDR3 reads TGTGCCATCAGTGAGAGCACAGGTTATCAGCCCCAGCATTTT. Translation gives CAISESTGYQPQHF. V usage is TRBV10-3 and J usage is TRBJ1-5, with D maybe TRBD1 (5 bases). This CDR3 is built from 14 residues. Germline V gene sequence: CDR1 ENHRY, CDR2 SYGVKD. Trimming cost V 2 bases and J 5 bases, with 10 bases left between them.

About this clonotype itself: A read error may be the cause here, since a much bigger clone is one base away. The chain joins TRBV24-1 to TRBJ2-2; TRBD2 is a possible D gene (5 bases). This CDR3 comprises 13 residues. From germline, CDR1 is KGHDR and CDR2 SFDVKD. The CDR3 protein is CATSDYDTGDLFF. The CDR3 DNA reads TGTGCCACCAGTGATTACGACACCGGGGATCTGTTTTTT.